What follows are 22 T cell receptor beta chains derived from one specimen sequenced in a study of blood T cell repertoires in COVID-19. Sequencing used immunoSEQ multiplex PCR; TCRdb keeps in-frame clones, though not all of them. In the table there are approximately 180,000 clones, roughly 88% of which are singletons. Input material: peripheral blood. The receptor source for this set is a woman of 80 years or more with acute or convalescent COVID-19.

The V call is TRBV11-2, the J call TRBJ2-2; a possible D gene is TRBD2 (5 bases). The germline V gene encodes CDR1 SGHAT and CDR2 FQNNGV. This CDR3 spans 14 amino acids. Trimming pared 5 bases from V and 2 bases from J, leaving 9 bases between. The CDR3 DNA sequence: TGTGCCAGCAGCCACCGGGGAAACACCGGGGAGCTGTTTTTT. Protein sequence: CASSHRGNTGELFF. The full variable domain, its missing parts supplied by reference TRBV11-2 and TRBJ2-2, is EAGVAQSPRYKIIEKRQSVAFWCNPISGHATLYWYQQILGQGPKLLIQFQNNGVVDDSQLPKDRFSAERLKGVDSTLKIQPAKLEDSAVYLCASSHRGNTGELFFGEGSRLTVL.

J is TRBJ2-7 and V is TRBV18, with 9 bases matching TRBD2. The germline gives CDR1 KGHSH, CDR2 LQKENI. The CDR3 is made up of 15 amino acids. The trim removed 3 bases at V and 4 bases at J, leaving 7 bases unmatched. CDR3 bases: TGTGCCAGCTCACCCCCCGGGACTAGCAAGTACGAGCAGTACTTC. This encodes CASSPPGTSKYEQYF.

The chain combines TRBV6-1 with TRBJ1-1; the match to TRBD1 covers 9 bases. Losses at the gene ends were 0 bases for V and 4 bases for J; bases not matched to a gene: 12. The V gene's germline CDR1 is MNHNS and CDR2 SASEGT. The CDR3 spans 18 residues. The CDR3 bases are TGTGCCAGCAGTGAAGCGCTCTGGGGCCGGACAGGGGCCACTGAAGCTTTCTTT. Its translation: CASSEALWGRTGATEAFF.

The rearrangement links TRBV5-1 to TRBJ2-6; the D gene is possibly TRBD2 (5 bases). Trimming left V 7 bases short and J 0 bases short, with 20 bases between. The CDR3 is 18 amino acids. CDR1 and CDR2 (germline): SGHRS, YFSETQ. The CDR3 here is CASQPVPSGTSGANVLTF. DNA of the CDR3: TGCGCCAGCCAACCGGTCCCGAGCGGAACCTCTGGGGCCAACGTCCTGACTTTC.

The chain employs TRBV6-6 and TRBJ1-5; D gene uncertain. V gave up 6 bases and J gave up 7 bases, with 10 bases separating them. The CDR3 contains 12 residues. The germline CDR1 and CDR2 sequences are MNHNY and SVGAGI (reference sequence). The DNA of the CDR3 is TGTGCCAGCAGACAACGCCAGCAGCCCCAGCATTTT. Protein sequence: CASRQRQQPQHF.

In this sample, this clone turned up a few times. This chain joins TRBV6-5 and TRBJ1-1; D remains unclear. The CDR3 is 13 amino acids. In germline, CDR1 is MNHEY, CDR2 SVGAGI. V lost 9 bases, J lost 1 base, and 12 bases lay in between. This CDR3 is CASLRSTNTEAFF. The CDR3 nucleotides are TGTGCCAGTCTACGGTCTACGAACACTGAAGCTTTCTTT.

CDR3 nucleotide sequence: TGTGCCAGTGCCTTCACTGCCGGGGATGAAAAACTGTTTTTT. It is translated as CASAFTAGDEKLFF. This sequence joins TRBV19 and TRBJ1-4; D unclear. The CDR3 length is 14 residues. V lost 8 bases, J lost 6 bases, and 16 bases lay in between. CDR1 is LNHDA, CDR2 SQIVND, per germline (reference sequence).

The chain is built from TRBV11-2 and TRBJ1-1, with TRBD1 identical over 8 bases. Trimming took 4 bases from V and 2 from J; bases not matched to a gene: 18. The germline CDR1 and CDR2 sequences are SGHAT and FQNNGV. The CDR3 is 19 amino acids. The CDR3 DNA sequence: TGTGCCAGCAGCTGGGATGATCCCTCGCGGGACAGGACAAACACTGAAGCTTTCTTT. This codes for CASSWDDPSRDRTNTEAFF.

This clone was found once. The chain couples TRBV7-3 to TRBJ1-1; D perhaps matches TRBD1 (5 bases). There are 14 residues in the CDR3. The V and J ends lost 1 base and 3 bases respectively, with 9 bases between them. CDR1 SGHTA and CDR2 FQGTGA come from the germline V gene. The CDR3 here is CASSLMGEDTEAFF. The CDR3 DNA is TGTGCCAGCAGCTTAATGGGGGAGGACACTGAAGCTTTCTTT.

V usage is TRBV4-1 and J usage is TRBJ2-7, with 8 bases lining up with TRBD2. Trimming removed 3 bases from V and 6 bases from J; junction bases left unmatched: 1. The CDR3 covers 12 residues. The germline CDR1 and CDR2 sequences are MGHRA and YSYEKL. Written as DNA, the CDR3 is TGCGCCAGCAGCCACGGGGGGGGCGAGCAGTACTTC. Its translation is CASSHGGGEQYF.

The chain has TRBV3-1 (or the pseudogene TRBV3-2) and TRBJ2-3; 7 bases are a match to TRBD2. With 3 bases clipped from V and 6 bases from J, the junction kept 6 bases outside the gene matches. Germline V CDR1 and CDR2: LGHDT, YNNKEL (reference sequence). The CDR3 totals 14 residues. The CDR3 sequence is CASSQGGSGDTQYF. DNA of the CDR3: TGTGCCAGCAGCCAGGGCGGGAGTGGTGATACGCAGTATTTT.

This chain links TRBV27 with TRBJ2-2, with TRBD2 matching 9 bases. CDR1 MNHEY and CDR2 SMNVEV come from the germline V gene (reference sequence). The CDR3 is made up of 15 amino acids. After removal of 2 bases from V and 2 bases from J, the junction contained 0 bases not matched to a gene. The CDR3 spells CASSLLAGNTGELFF. For the CDR3, the DNA is TGTGCCAGCAGTTTACTAGCGGGAAACACCGGGGAGCTGTTTTTT.

The CDR3 sequence is CASSMVRQGRSSSYNEQFF. In nucleotides, the CDR3 is TGTGCCAGTAGTATGGTGCGTCAGGGCCGTTCCAGCTCCTACAATGAGCAGTTCTTC. The V call is TRBV19, the J call TRBJ2-1, with a possible D match to TRBD1 (5 bases). Trimming pared 3 bases from V and 0 bases from J, leaving 21 bases between. Germline-derived CDR1 and CDR2 are LNHDA and SQIVND (reference sequence). This CDR3 region has 19 residues.

The genes are TRBV9 and TRBJ2-7; tentative D call: TRBD1 (6 bases). Germline assignment: CDR1 SGDLS and CDR2 YYNGEE. Trimming removed 0 bases at V and 2 bases at J, with 12 bases between. The CDR3 runs 15 residues. The CDR3 loop reads CASSVDPGATYEQYF. The CDR3 DNA follows: TGTGCCAGCAGCGTAGATCCAGGGGCGACCTACGAGCAGTACTTC.

This chain links TRBV7-6 with TRBJ1-1; possibly TRBD1 for D (5 bases). This CDR3 is built from 17 residues. V was shortened by 4 bases and J by 1 base, with 19 bases between the two germline ends. Germline V gene sequence: CDR1 SGHVS, CDR2 FNYEAQ. CDR3 in amino acids: CASSSPRQGNRNTEAFF. In DNA, the CDR3 is TGTGCCAGCAGCTCCCCCAGGCAGGGTAATAGGAACACTGAAGCTTTCTTT.

V gene TRBV7-2 combines with J gene TRBJ2-3, with D tentatively TRBD2 (6 bases). Trimming pared 6 bases from V and 0 bases from J, leaving 10 bases between. From germline, CDR1 is SGHTA and CDR2 FQGNSA. CDR3 length: 14 amino acids. CDR3 sequence (DNA): TGTGCCAGCAGTCCGGGACTGAGCACAGATACGCAGTATTTT. The encoded protein is CASSPGLSTDTQYF.

The rearrangement joins TRBV19 to TRBJ2-6, with a possible D match to TRBD1 (5 bases). CDR1 and CDR2 (germline): LNHDA, SQIVND (reference sequence). Trimming pared 5 bases from V and 0 bases from J, leaving 14 bases between. This CDR3 is 17 amino acids long. The CDR3 loop is CASSSGRANSGANVLTF. Here the CDR3 DNA reads TGTGCCAGTAGTTCGGGCAGGGCCAACTCTGGGGCCAACGTCCTGACTTTC.

The chain employs TRBV6-1 and TRBJ1-5; D may be TRBD1 (5 bases). V shed 2 bases and J shed 6 bases, with 11 bases lying between them. CDR1 is MNHNS and CDR2 is SASEGT in the germline V gene. The CDR3 covers 14 residues. CDR3 sequence: CASSERGGGQPQHF. The CDR3 DNA reads TGTGCCAGCAGTGAACGGGGGGGAGGTCAGCCCCAGCATTTT.

The table lists this clone with many counts. This sample includes further DNA sequences coding for the same CDR3. The chain carries TRBV10-1 and TRBJ1-1, with D uncertain. V dropped 4 bases and J dropped 5 bases, with 11 bases sitting between them. In germline, CDR1 is WNHNN, CDR2 SYGVQD (reference sequence). The CDR3 contains 13 residues. For the CDR3, the DNA is TGCGCCAGCAGTGCAAGGTCGGGGACTGAAGCTTTCTTT. Amino acids: CASSARSGTEAFF.

The gene calls are TRBV6-2 or TRBV6-3 and TRBJ2-1; D might be TRBD2 (5 bases). CDR1 and CDR2 from the germline V gene are MNHEY and SVGEGT. The CDR3 loop spans 21 amino acids. V was cut by 6 bases and J by 0 bases, with 30 bases left in between. The CDR3 protein is CASSQPYGIQTRQSSYNEQFF. CDR3 in DNA: TGTGCCAGCAGCCAACCGTACGGGATCCAAACTAGGCAGAGCTCCTACAATGAGCAGTTCTTC.

The genes are TRBV19 and TRBJ2-2; 7 bases fit TRBD1. There are 15 residues in the CDR3. The J segment lost 3 bases and the V segment lost 7 bases, leaving 8 bases of the junction unmatched. The germline gives CDR1 LNHDA, CDR2 SQIVND (reference sequence). CDR3 in DNA: TGTGCCAGTACCGATGGACAGGTGGACACCGGGGAGCTGTTTTTT. It is translated as CASTDGQVDTGELFF.

The V and J genes are TRBV5-1 and TRBJ2-3; 9 nucleotides line up with TRBD2. Germline-derived CDR1 and CDR2 are SGHRS and YFSETQ. The CDR3 consists of 18 residues. With 2 bases clipped from V and 0 bases from J, the junction kept 10 bases outside the gene matches. CDR3 in amino acids: CASSFVPVTSGSTDTQYF. In DNA form, the CDR3 reads TGCGCCAGCAGCTTCGTCCCAGTTACTAGCGGGAGCACAGATACGCAGTATTTT.